Listed below are T cell receptor beta chains from one sample, sequenced in a study of blood T cells in healthy people across ages. TCRdb reprocessed the 5' RACE reads with MiXCR, giving one entry per CDR3 protein. Seen here are more than 1,400,000 distinct CDR3 sequences, about 43% observed once, and the top ten hold roughly 8.2%. Sequences were obtained from blood. The receptor set was obtained from a woman aged 18-35 years in good health. The CDR3 runs from the conserved cysteine through the conserved F or W. A D gene is named only where the DNA matches it firmly. Clone size is given for some rows only: seen once, a few or many times, or a class if the clone is expanded.

d_gene	v_gene	j_gene	abundance	CDR3aa	CDR3nt
-	TRBV12-3/TRBV12-4	TRBJ1-1	once	CASTWTGDTEAFF	TGTGCCAGCACCTGGACGGGGGACACTGAAGCTTTCTTT
-	TRBV3-1	TRBJ2-7	-	CASSQAGREQYF	TGTGCCAGCAGCCAAGCGGGCCGCGAGCAGTACTTC
-	TRBV7-9	TRBJ2-5	-	CASSSQTVEQYF	TGTGCCAGCAGCTCCCAGACTGTTGAGCAGTACTTC
-	TRBV27	TRBJ2-7	-	CASSTRNGGLPYEQYF	TGTGCCAGCAGTACGCGAAACGGGGGGCTTCCCTACGAGCAGTACTTC
-	TRBV7-9	TRBJ1-2	few	CASSPETGAVYGYTF	TGTGCCAGCAGCCCGGAGACAGGAGCGGTGTATGGCTACACCTTC
-	TRBV7-2	TRBJ2-6	-	CASSLKGQLPVISGANVLTF	TGTGCCAGCAGCTTAAAGGGACAACTTCCCGTAATCTCTGGGGCCAACGTCCTGACTTTC
TRBD2	TRBV20-1	TRBJ2-3	-	CSATHSGLAGGVGTDTQYF	TGCAGTGCTACTCACAGTGGACTAGCGGGGGGCGTTGGCACAGATACGCAGTATTTT
-	TRBV28	TRBJ2-2	-	CATKDSGELFF	TGTGCCACCAAGGACTCTGGGGAGCTGTTTTTT
-	TRBV29-1	TRBJ2-3	many	CSVEGLPAGSTDTQYF	TGCAGCGTTGAAGGGCTGCCGGCGGGAAGCACAGATACGCAGTATTTT
-	TRBV7-2	TRBJ2-7	-	CASRISGSSYEQYF	TGTGCCAGCAGGATTAGCGGTAGCTCCTACGAGCAGTACTTC
TRBD1	TRBV15	TRBJ2-5	few	CATSSFGQGGETQYF	TGTGCCACCAGCAGCTTCGGACAGGGAGGAGAGACCCAGTACTTC
-	TRBV7-2	TRBJ2-7	-	CASSLVVGSLYNEQYF	TGTGCCAGCAGCTTAGTGGTAGGGTCCCTCTACAATGAGCAGTACTTC
-	TRBV20-1	TRBJ1-2	-	CSTREKFLGDYGYTF	TGCAGTACTAGAGAGAAATTCCTCGGGGACTATGGCTACACCTTC
TRBD2	TRBV29-1	TRBJ2-3	many	CSVEGLAGARSTDTQYF	TGCAGCGTTGAGGGGCTAGCGGGGGCCCGCAGCACAGATACGCAGTATTTT
-	TRBV5-1	TRBJ1-6	few	CASSLEGVGNSPLHF	TGCGCCAGCAGCTTGGAAGGGGTAGGAAATTCACCCCTCCACTTT
-	TRBV20-1	TRBJ2-7	few	CSAERVGESSYNEQYF	TGCAGTGCTGAAAGGGTGGGAGAGAGCTCCTACAATGAGCAGTACTTC
-	TRBV5-1	TRBJ1-6	-	CASSLALRDGDNSPLHF	TGCGCCAGCAGCTTGGCCCTCCGGGACGGTGATAATTCACCCCTCCACTTT
-	TRBV2	TRBJ2-3	-	CASSEASVLGTDTQYF	TGTGCCAGCAGTGAAGCGTCGGTCCTTGGCACAGATACGCAGTATTTT
TRBD2	TRBV7-2	TRBJ2-3	many	CASSFPGGSTDTQYF	TGTGCCAGCAGCTTTCCGGGAGGGTCTACAGATACGCAGTATTTT
TRBD2	TRBV5-1	TRBJ2-3	few	CASSRSGAGEDTQYF	TGCGCCAGCAGTAGGTCGGGAGCGGGGGAAGATACGCAGTATTTT
TRBD1	TRBV10-3	TRBJ2-5	-	CASSESGTAVFTAVGEETQYF	TGTGCCAGCAGTGAGTCCGGGACAGCGGTTTTTACAGCGGTGGGTGAAGAGACCCAGTACTTC
-	TRBV20-1	TRBJ2-1	-	CSASPQIGNGQFF	TGCAGTGCTAGCCCACAAATAGGCAATGGGCAGTTCTTC
TRBD2	TRBV12-3/TRBV12-4	TRBJ2-7	-	CASSVTRTSVNEQYF	TGTGCCAGCAGCGTAACAAGGACTAGCGTCAATGAGCAGTACTTC
-	TRBV12-3/TRBV12-4	TRBJ2-7	-	CASSPPSRRNEQYF	TGTGCCAGCAGTCCCCCATCCAGGCGTAATGAGCAGTACTTC
TRBD2	TRBV5-1	TRBJ2-1	few	CASSPEAGSAYNEQFF	TGCGCCAGCAGCCCCGAAGCGGGATCGGCCTACAATGAGCAGTTCTTC
TRBD2	TRBV20-1	TRBJ2-1	-	CSAILAGNYNEQFF	TGCAGTGCCATACTAGCGGGAAATTACAATGAGCAGTTCTTC
-	TRBV20-1	TRBJ2-3	few	CSSEEGADTQYF	TGCAGCTCAGAAGAAGGGGCAGATACGCAGTATTTT